This section outlines one T cell receptor (beta chain) sequence together with its context. Its matching antigen is unknown. These data come from a study of shared clonotypes between healthy human individuals. Findings of the study overall: All-four-donor shared clonotypes had higher generation probabilities than non-shared clonotypes did. In a handful of donors, roughly 5.2% of naive CD4 clonotypes appeared in common.

A split of CD4+ cells into CD45RA+ naive and CD45RA-negative memory subsets was performed. Measured with immunoSEQ multiplex PCR; TCRdb has only the in-frame clones, and not every one. The table includes a few million clones, about 92% detected once. Per germline, CDR1 SGHNT and CDR2 YYREEE (reference sequence). The CDR3 extends over 15 amino acids. V was cut by 4 bases and J by 7 bases, with 19 bases left in between. This TCR was recovered from a man aged 18 to 30 in good health. Some clones in this sample may be carry-over from other donors' samples. The sample consisted of naive CD4+ T cells from PBMCs. The subset here: CD45RA+ positively selected. This chain uses TRBV5-4 with TRBJ2-3, with D maybe TRBD1 (6 bases). The CDR3 region is CASSHTSRDIYTQYF. The CDR3 DNA sequence: TGTGCCAGCAGCCACACGTCCCGGGACATATATACGCAGTATTTT. Full variable domain (missing parts from reference TRBV5-4 and TRBJ2-3): ETGVTQSPTHLIKTRGQQVTLRCSSQSGHNTVSWYQQALGQGPQFIFQYYREEENGRGNFPPRFSGLQFPNYSSELNVNALELDDSALYLCASSHTSRDIYTQYFGPGTRLTVL.